These 9 T cell receptor beta chains came from one sample sequenced in a study of cytomegalovirus exposure and HLA in healthy donors. Vbeta (60) and Jbeta (13) primers were used in the PCR. This table comes from immunoSEQ multiplex PCR, and its TCRdb copy is limited to in-frame clones, with some not included. The table shows about 200,000 clones, with 80% to 85% occurring only once. The sample taken for sequencing was PBMCs. Every receptor here comes from a boy aged 2 to 9 in good health and CMV-seronegative.

The chain is built from TRBV30 and TRBJ2-3, with 7 bases that match TRBD1. CDR1 GTSNPN and CDR2 SVGIG come from the germline V gene (reference sequence). Losses at the gene ends were 5 bases for V and 4 bases for J; bases not matched to a gene: 3. The CDR3 is 12 amino acids. The chain's CDR3 is CAWCRGSDTQYF. CDR3 sequence (DNA): TGTGCCTGGTGCAGGGGGTCAGATACGCAGTATTTT.

CDR3 sequence reads: CASSALSGPSGSPLHF. CDR3 DNA sequence: TGTGCCAGCAGTGCCCTAAGCGGTCCTTCAGGCTCACCCCTCCACTTT. The rearrangement links TRBV2 to TRBJ1-6; no firm D call. CDR3 length: 16 amino acids. Trimming removed 4 bases from V and 10 bases from J, with 20 bases in between. Germline V gives CDR1 SNHLY, CDR2 FYNNEI.

The chain carries TRBV6-1 and TRBJ2-1; 8 positions match TRBD2. CDR3 length: 13 residues. The germline gives CDR1 MNHNS, CDR2 SASEGT. The J segment lost 9 bases and the V segment lost 6 bases, leaving 7 bases of the junction unmatched. In DNA, the CDR3 is TGTGCCAGCAGGGGGAGCGGGAGCGGTGAGCAGTTCTTC. It is translated as CASRGSGSGEQFF.

This clone was seen only once. The rearrangement uses TRBV19 and TRBJ2-1; TRBD2 might be the D (6 bases). V was shortened by 3 bases and J by 6 bases, with 15 bases between the two germline ends. The CDR3 contains 15 residues. Per the germline V gene, CDR1 is LNHDA and CDR2 is SQIVND (reference sequence). CDR3 region: CASSMGTRGANEQFF. DNA for the CDR3: TGTGCCAGTAGTATGGGGACTCGCGGGGCCAATGAGCAGTTCTTC. Drawing the rest from reference TRBV19 and TRBJ2-1, the complete variable domain is DGGITQSPKYLFRKEGQNVTLSCEQNLNHDAMYWYRQDPGQGLRLIYYSQIVNDFQKGDIAEGYSVSREKKESFPLTVTSAQKNPTAFYLCASSMGTRGANEQFFGPGTRLTVL.

The chain links TRBV5-1 to TRBJ1-4; D gene uncertain. This CDR3 is built from 14 residues. Germline-derived CDR1 and CDR2 are SGHRS and YFSETQ. Trimming took 5 bases from V and 0 from J, leaving 8 bases between them. Written as DNA, the CDR3 is TGCGCCAGCAGGCCCGGTGCAACTAATGAAAAACTGTTTTTT. This codes for CASRPGATNEKLFF. The full variable domain, completed using reference TRBV5-1 and TRBJ1-4, is KAGVTQTPRYLIKTRGQQVTLSCSPISGHRSVSWYQQTPGQGLQFLFEYFSETQRNKGNFPGRFSGRQFSNSRSEMNVSTLELGDSALYLCASRPGATNEKLFFGSGTQLSVL.

As regards this clone: An end of the junction differs from the germline gene, which may be a read error. The chain is built from TRBV6-5 and TRBJ2-5; 10 bases are shared with TRBD2. Germline values: CDR1 MNHEY, CDR2 SVGAGI. There are 15 residues in the CDR3. The CDR3 DNA sequence: TGTGCCAGCCAGCCGGGACTAGCGAACCAAGGGACCCAGTACTTC. Protein product: CASQPGLANQGTQYF.

The gene calls are TRBV7-3 and TRBJ1-1; 7 bases are shared with TRBD1. The V segment lost 4 bases and the J segment 3 bases; nucleotides outside the gene matches: 2. The CDR3 loop spans 13 amino acids. Germline assignment: CDR1 SGHTA and CDR2 FQGTGA. The chain's CDR3 is CASSSRGDTEAFF. The DNA of the CDR3 is TGTGCCAGCAGCTCCAGGGGGGACACTGAAGCTTTCTTT.

The V call is TRBV15, the J call TRBJ2-7; D not resolved. This CDR3 is built from 15 residues. Germline CDR1 is LNHNV and CDR2 is YYDKDF (reference sequence). V dropped 0 bases and J dropped 3 bases, with 12 bases sitting between them. The CDR3 region is CATSRDRVARYEQYF. The CDR3 DNA sequence: TGTGCCACCAGCAGAGATCGGGTAGCTCGCTACGAGCAGTACTTC.

The chain joins TRBV11-1 to TRBJ2-5; 11 positions agree with TRBD2. Germline-derived CDR1 and CDR2 are SGHAT and FQDESV (reference sequence). This CDR3 has 18 residues. Trimming took 5 bases from V and 5 from J; bases not matched to a gene: 16. CDR3 sequence: CASSRTVSGGDWWETQYF. The CDR3 region has the DNA TGTGCCAGCAGCCGCACCGTTAGCGGGGGGGATTGGTGGGAGACCCAGTACTTC.